The 30 T cell receptor beta chains in this list originate from one sample, sequenced in a study of T cell responses to AZD1222 COVID-19 vaccine. Clones were sequenced by immunoSEQ multiplex PCR, and TCRdb holds only the in-frame ones, with some missing. The sample holds roughly 150,000 clones, about 87% seen once. Material: peripheral blood, obtained on day 0 of AZD1222 vaccination. These receptors all stem from an adult in good health.

The chain couples TRBV5-4 to TRBJ2-2; 9 positions match TRBD1. Per germline, CDR1 SGHNT and CDR2 YYREEE (reference sequence). There are 15 residues in the CDR3. J gave up 6 bases and V 4 bases, and 7 bases lay outside the gene matches. In DNA form, the CDR3 reads TGTGCCAGCAGCCCCCCGGGACAGGGTTCCGGGGAGCTGTTTTTT. It is translated as CASSPPGQGSGELFF.

The chain couples TRBV30 to TRBJ2-7; TRBD1 agrees at 7 bases. J gave up 7 bases and V 3 bases, and 9 bases lay outside the gene matches. CDR3 length: 13 amino acids. Germline V gene sequence: CDR1 GTSNPN, CDR2 SVGIG (reference sequence). CDR3 sequence reads: CAWRRQGDGEQYF. The CDR3 nucleotides read TGTGCCTGGAGGAGACAGGGAGATGGAGAGCAGTACTTC.

This clone was counted once. Germline and junction disagree at one end, which may indicate a read error. V and J are TRBV7-7 and TRBJ2-5; 12 bases agree with TRBD2. CDR1 SSHAT and CDR2 FNYEAQ come from the germline V gene (reference sequence). The CDR3 consists of 15 residues. The CDR3 nucleotides are TGTGCTAGCAGCCCGGGACTAGCGGGCCGGGGGGCCCAGTACTTC. It translates to CASSPGLAGRGAQYF.

This chain uses TRBV12-3 or TRBV12-4 with TRBJ2-5; D is uncertain. This CDR3 is built from 12 residues. The V gene lost 2 bases and the J gene lost 4 bases, with 5 bases spanning the gap. The CDR3 DNA reads TGTGCCAGCAGTTTACCCCTAGAGACCCAGTACTTC. Encoded protein: CASSLPLETQYF.

V usage is TRBV18 and J usage is TRBJ1-5; 8 nucleotides agree with TRBD1. Germline-derived CDR1 and CDR2 are KGHSH and LQKENI. V was clipped by 2 bases and J by 5 bases; unmatched bases: 2. This CDR3 has 14 amino acids. The CDR3 DNA follows: TGTGCCAGCTCACCAACAGGGGGAGATCAGCCCCAGCATTTT. As protein: CASSPTGGDQPQHF. The whole variable domain, remainder taken from reference TRBV18 and TRBJ1-5, is NAGVMQNPRHLVRRRGQEARLRCSPMKGHSHVYWYRQLPEEGLKFMVYLQKENIIDESGMPKERFSAEFPKEGPSILRIQQVVRGDSAAYFCASSPTGGDQPQHFGDGTRLSIL.

The V call is TRBV5-8, the J call TRBJ1-2; D ambiguous. The CDR3 spans 15 residues. Trimming removed 4 bases from V and 2 bases from J, with 15 bases in between. Germline CDR1 SGHTS, CDR2 YDEGEE. The CDR3 DNA reads TGTGCCAGCAGCCCCCGCATAGTGACGAACTATGGCTACACCTTC. Protein: CASSPRIVTNYGYTF.

With regard to this clone: The junction departs from germline at one end; a sequencing error may be responsible. The CDR3 here is CASSDHTWSAF. The CDR3 DNA reads as TGTGCCAGCAGTGATCACACGTGGTCGGCCTTC. This chain links TRBV6-1 with TRBJ2-7; D gene uncertain. This CDR3 region has 11 residues. Germline lookup yields CDR1 MNHNS and CDR2 SASEGT.

The J gene is TRBJ1-4, the V gene TRBV25-1, with D possibly TRBD1 on 6 matching bases. The CDR3 loop spans 15 amino acids. Germline values: CDR1 MGHDK, CDR2 SYGVNS. Trimming removed 4 bases from V and 8 bases from J, with 17 bases in between. The CDR3 protein is CASSGIGQSEEKLFF. The DNA of the CDR3 is TGTGCCAGCAGTGGAATCGGACAGTCGGAGGAAAAACTGTTTTTT. Supplemented by reference TRBV25-1 and TRBJ1-4, the full variable domain reads EADIYQTPRYLVIGTGKKITLECSQTMGHDKMYWYQQDPGMELHLIHYSYGVNSTEKGDLSSESTVSRIRTEHFPLTLESARPSHTSQYLCASSGIGQSEEKLFFGSGTQLSVL.

This chain connects TRBV14 to TRBJ2-1, with 9 bases matching TRBD1. The CDR3 is made up of 15 amino acids. Germline V CDR1 and CDR2: SGHDN, FVKESK. V was clipped by 6 bases and J by 7 bases; unmatched bases: 10. The CDR3 reads CASRTDRGAFNEQFF. The CDR3 bases are TGTGCCAGCAGGACGGACAGGGGCGCGTTTAATGAGCAGTTCTTC.

The V gene is TRBV11-3, the J gene TRBJ2-2, with 8 bases aligning to TRBD2. The CDR3 length is 16 residues. V shed 1 base and J 4 bases; nucleotides not matched to a gene: 5. Germline assignment: CDR1 SGHNT and CDR2 YENEEA. The CDR3 reads CASSLGTGLGTGELFF. The DNA for the CDR3 is TGTGCCAGCAGCTTAGGAACGGGACTAGGCACCGGGGAGCTGTTTTTT.

The chain couples TRBV5-4 to TRBJ1-2, with a possible D match to TRBD1 (6 bases). The CDR3 loop spans 15 amino acids. CDR1 and CDR2 from the germline V gene are SGHNT and YYREEE (reference sequence). The V end was cut by 0 bases, the J end by 2 bases, with 11 bases between. CDR3 sequence: CASSLGGLGNYGYTF. CDR3 sequence (DNA): TGTGCCAGCAGCTTGGGGGGGCTGGGCAACTATGGCTACACCTTC.

The chain uses TRBV11-2 and TRBJ1-2; 9 nucleotides agree with TRBD1. CDR3 length: 14 amino acids. V was clipped by 6 bases and J by 8 bases; unmatched bases: 10. The germline V gene has CDR1 SGHAT and CDR2 FQNNGV. CDR3 coding DNA: TGTGCCAGCAGGACGGAACAGGGGGCTGGGGGCTACACCTTC. Protein: CASRTEQGAGGYTF.

The chain couples TRBV7-2 to TRBJ2-2; TRBD2 might be the D (6 bases). The germline gives CDR1 SGHTA, CDR2 FQGNSA. The CDR3 length is 14 residues. V lost 1 base to trimming and J lost 9 bases, with 12 bases between them. The CDR3 region has the DNA TGTGCCAGCAGCTTAGAATCTGCGGGACGGGAGCTGTTTTTT. It specifies CASSLESAGRELFF. Together with reference TRBV7-2 and TRBJ2-2, the CDR3 gives the full variable domain: GAGVSQSPSNKVTEKGKDVELRCDPISGHTALYWYRQSLGQGLEFLIYFQGNSAPDKSGLPSDRFSAERTGGSVSTLTIQRTQQEDSAVYLCASSLESAGRELFFGEGSRLTVL.

V usage is TRBV7-9 and J usage is TRBJ2-7; unclear D gene. The V gene lost 5 bases and the J gene lost 6 bases, with 11 bases spanning the gap. This CDR3 contains 12 residues. Germline V gene sequence: CDR1 SEHNR, CDR2 FQNEAQ (reference sequence). Here the CDR3 DNA reads TGTGCCAGCAGCCCTGGACCCGGCGAGCAGTACTTC. Protein product: CASSPGPGEQYF.

V and J are TRBV21-1 and TRBJ2-2; TRBD1 is the table's D call, not checked against the DNA. TRBV21-1 is a pseudogene. The CDR3 loop spans 16 amino acids. CDR3 nucleotides: TGTGCCAGCAGCAAAGCAAGGCTAGGGGACACCGGGGAGCTGTTTTTT. Translation gives CASSKARLGDTGELFF.

The J gene is TRBJ1-1, the V gene TRBV18, with no clear D. Per the germline V gene, CDR1 is KGHSH and CDR2 is LQKENI. CDR3 length: 15 residues. V was trimmed by 0 bases and J by 4 bases, leaving 12 bases between them. CDR3 amino acids: CASSPPTPVGTEAFF. CDR3 DNA sequence: TGTGCCAGCTCACCACCGACCCCGGTGGGCACTGAAGCTTTCTTT.

A single count supports this clone. The rearrangement joins TRBV5-1 to TRBJ2-1; 8 positions match TRBD2. The V gene end was trimmed by 1 base and the J gene end by 3 bases; junction bases not matched to a gene: 6. Germline V gene lookup returns CDR1 SGHRS and CDR2 YFSETQ. CDR3 length: 16 residues. Written as DNA, the CDR3 is TGCGCCAGCAGCTTGAGAGGGCTAGCGGGCTACAATGAGCAGTTCTTC. Translation gives CASSLRGLAGYNEQFF.

J is TRBJ2-3 and V is TRBV19, with a possible D match to TRBD2 (6 bases). Trimming stripped 4 bases from V and 1 base from J, with 12 bases between. The germline CDR1 and CDR2 sequences are LNHDA and SQIVND (reference sequence). CDR3 length: 15 amino acids. The DNA of the CDR3 is TGTGCCAGTAGTACCCCTCCGGGGGGCACAGATACGCAGTATTTT. Translation: CASSTPPGGTDTQYF.

This chain joins TRBV9 and TRBJ2-2; 7 nucleotides align to TRBD1. The CDR3 contains 17 residues. Trimming cost V 0 bases and J 4 bases; bases outside gene matches: 9. Germline loops: CDR1 SGDLS, CDR2 YYNGEE. In DNA form, the CDR3 reads TGTGCCAGCAGCGTAGACCAGGGGGTTGGGGGCACCGGGGAGCTGTTTTTT. Translated: CASSVDQGVGGTGELFF.

The genes are TRBV7-2 and TRBJ2-5, with D perhaps being TRBD1 or TRBD2 (6 bases each). V lost 6 bases to trimming and J lost 1 base, with 18 bases between them. Germline loops: CDR1 SGHTA, CDR2 FQGNSA. The CDR3 runs 16 residues. The CDR3 bases are TGTGCCAGCAGAAATAGGGGGGACTTAGTCCAAGAGACCCAGTACTTC. It yields the protein CASRNRGDLVQETQYF.

The rearrangement links TRBV29-1 to TRBJ2-5; 10 positions match TRBD1. This CDR3 region has 12 residues. The trim removed 6 bases at V and 4 bases at J, leaving 2 bases unmatched. Germline CDR1 SQVTM, CDR2 ANQGSEA. This chain's CDR3 is CSVGDRGETQYF. Here the CDR3 DNA reads TGCAGCGTGGGGGACAGGGGAGAGACCCAGTACTTC.

J is TRBJ1-4 and V is TRBV27; TRBD1 aligns across 7 bases. Germline trimming cut 4 bases from V and 6 bases from J; bases unmatched to any gene: 17. Per the germline V gene, CDR1 is MNHEY and CDR2 is SMNVEV (reference sequence). The CDR3 extends over 18 amino acids. CDR3 protein: CASSSGRLLDRVDEKLFF. Written as DNA, the CDR3 is TGTGCCAGCAGTTCAGGCCGACTTTTAGACAGGGTGGATGAAAAACTGTTTTTT.

The gene calls are TRBV10-3 and TRBJ1-1; D gene uncertain. The CDR3 has 12 residues. Between the trimmed V and J ends, which lost 0 bases and 7 bases, there was a span of 6 bases. Germline V gene lookup returns CDR1 ENHRY and CDR2 SYGVKD. The DNA of the CDR3 is TGTGCCATCAGTGAGTCGAGCAATGAAGCTTTCTTT. This translates into CAISESSNEAFF.

The chain uses TRBV5-6 and TRBJ1-1, with D unclear. Germline assignment: CDR1 SGHDT and CDR2 YYEEEE. This CDR3 comprises 12 residues. V gave up 0 bases and J gave up 4 bases, with 4 bases separating them. The CDR3 loop reads CASSLEGTEAFF. The CDR3 DNA reads TGTGCCAGCAGCTTGGAGGGCACTGAAGCTTTCTTT.

The V gene is TRBV5-1, the J gene TRBJ2-7; 13 bases line up with TRBD2. This CDR3 is 18 amino acids long. The germline V gene has CDR1 SGHRS and CDR2 YFSETQ. V lost 0 bases to trimming and J lost 0 bases; unmatched junction nucleotides: 6. CDR3 loop: CASSLGLAGGSSSYEQYF. DNA for the CDR3: TGCGCCAGCAGCTTGGGACTAGCGGGGGGTTCGAGCTCCTACGAGCAGTACTTC.

The chain combines TRBV28 with TRBJ1-1; D gene unclear. Trimming took off 5 bases at V and 1 base at J, with 11 bases between the two ends. Germline assignment: CDR1 MDHEN and CDR2 SYDVKM. The CDR3 extends over 14 amino acids. CDR3 DNA sequence: TGTGCCAGCAGTCAGACACCGAGGAACACTGAAGCTTTCTTT. Protein product: CASSQTPRNTEAFF.

The sample holds one count of this clone. This rearrangement joins TRBV18 to TRBJ2-2; 7 bases agree with TRBD1. The length of the CDR3 is 16 residues. CDR1 KGHSH and CDR2 LQKENI come from the germline V gene. V dropped 3 bases and J dropped 3; count of bases not matched to a gene: 7. CDR3 in DNA: TGTGCCAGCTCACCCCGGACAGGCTCTCACACCGGGGAGCTGTTTTTT. Protein sequence: CASSPRTGSHTGELFF.

The CDR3 nucleotides are TGTGCCAGCAGCCAGGGACTAGCGGGAGACCAAACCCGGGAGACCCAGTACTTC. Translating it yields CASSQGLAGDQTRETQYF. V gene TRBV11-3 combines with J gene TRBJ2-5; TRBD2 aligns across 14 bases. The CDR3 has 18 residues. V trimming: 5 bases; J trimming: 5 bases; junction bases outside the gene matches: 13. Germline V gives CDR1 SGHNT, CDR2 YENEEA. Full variable domain (missing parts from reference TRBV11-3 and TRBJ2-5): EAGVVQSPRYKIIEKKQPVAFWCNPISGHNTLYWYLQNLGQGPELLIRYENEEAVDDSQLPKDRFSAERLKGVDSTLKIQPAELGDSAVYLCASSQGLAGDQTRETQYFGPGTRLLVL.

The chain couples TRBV6-5 to TRBJ2-7; 7 nucleotides line up with TRBD2. The CDR3 has 14 amino acids. Germline V lookup: CDR1 MNHEY, CDR2 SVGAGI. V lost 6 bases to trimming and J lost 3 bases; unmatched junction nucleotides: 8. The CDR3 DNA reads TGTGCCAGCAGCAGGACTAGGGCCCACTACGAGCAGTACTTC. Translated: CASSRTRAHYEQYF.

This clone was seen more than once but under ten times. The V call is TRBV27, the J call TRBJ1-5; no firm D call. The germline V gene has CDR1 MNHEY and CDR2 SMNVEV (reference sequence). The CDR3 extends over 14 amino acids. V shed 5 bases and J shed 0 bases, with 8 bases lying between them. The CDR3 loop is CASSPAFSNQPQHF. CDR3 bases: TGTGCCAGCAGTCCGGCCTTTAGCAATCAGCCCCAGCATTTT.